Each of the 3 T cell receptor beta chains below was sequenced from the same sample in a study of blood T cells in healthy people across ages. Then a second PCR, running about 7 to 11 cycles, was carried out with a sample-barcoded 5' primer and a J-beta primer mix. TCRdb redid the calling of the 5' RACE reads with MiXCR, one entry per CDR3 protein. Among 600,000 to 1,000,000 distinct CDR3 sequences listed, 58% were seen once. Material: blood. Every receptor here comes from a man under 40 in good health.

This sequence joins TRBV5-1 and TRBJ2-3; either TRBD1 or TRBD2 may fit D (5 bases each). The V end was cut by 4 bases, the J end by 6 bases, with 15 bases between. Germline V gives CDR1 SGHRS, CDR2 YFSETQ. There are 14 residues in the CDR3. Here the CDR3 reads CASSPLTEGDTQYF. The CDR3 nucleotides read TGCGCCAGCAGCCCCTTGACAGAGGGGGATACGCAGTATTTT.

The J gene is TRBJ1-2, the V gene TRBV5-1; D is unresolved. The CDR3 has 12 amino acids. Germline V gives CDR1 SGHRS, CDR2 YFSETQ. The ends were cut back, 1 base at V and 4 bases at J, with 5 bases in the middle. In nucleotides, the CDR3 is TGCGCCAGCAGCTTGTCGACCTATGGCTACACCTTC. This sequence encodes CASSLSTYGYTF.

The gene calls are TRBV5-6 and TRBJ1-5, with a possible D match to TRBD1 (5 bases). Germline-derived CDR1 and CDR2 are SGHDT and YYEEEE. The V gene lost 0 bases and the J gene lost 6 bases, with 13 bases spanning the gap. The CDR3 runs 15 residues. In DNA form, the CDR3 reads TGTGCCAGCAGCTTGGGGGGTGGAGGGACTCAGCCCCAGCATTTT. It is translated as CASSLGGGGTQPQHF.